This T cell receptor (beta chain) was profiled in a study of T cell repertoires in cytomegalovirus infection. Study details: As its CMV epitopes, the study selected recently identified HLA-C-restricted and well-studied HLA-B-restricted targets.

In its sample, this clonotype was seen many times. The target antigen is unknown. TCRdb re-derived calls from the reads in MiXCR, one entry per CDR3 protein. The sample contains about 270,000 distinct CDR3 sequences, approximately 22% of which appear only once. The sequencing used cultured PBMCs, collected from culture after CMV antigen stimulation. The sequence derives from a human donor in good health (CMV status not recorded). Some clones in this sample may be carry-over from other donors' samples.

CDR3 region: CASSLEVAGGTYEQYF. The CDR3 DNA sequence: TGTGCCAGCAGCTTAGAAGTAGCGGGAGGGACCTACGAGCAGTACTTC. This chain links TRBV7-2 with TRBJ2-7, with 11 bases matching TRBD2. CDR1 is SGHTA and CDR2 is FQGNSA in the germline V gene. V was pared by 1 base and J by 2 bases, with 4 bases of the junction left unmatched. The length of the CDR3 is 16 residues.